Here is one TCR beta chain with its context. The data stem from a study of blood T cell repertoires in COVID-19. The protocol was immunoSEQ multiplex PCR, while the TCRdb copy is restricted to in-frame clones and leaves out a portion. The repertoire consists of some 200,000 clones, with 87% occurring once and the leading ten covering approximately 2%. V was clipped by 5 bases and J by 0 bases, with 4 bases between them. Germline loops: CDR1 MGHRA, CDR2 YSYEKL. The CDR3 is made up of 13 amino acids. The chain joins TRBV4-1 to TRBJ1-4; D uncertain. The sample consisted of PBMCs or T cells enriched from blood (not recorded which). The TCR sequence derives from a woman between 25 and 40 years old who had recovered from COVID-19. This CDR3 reads CASSESTNEKLFF. The CDR3 nucleotides read TGCGCCAGCAGCGAGTCAACTAATGAAAAACTGTTTTTT.